Given below is one T cell receptor (beta chain) in context. These data are taken from a study of blood T cell repertoires in COVID-19. Study details: COVID-19 samples collected from the United States, Italy and Spain covered acute and convalescent phases.

Authors' data handling: The authors estimated nucleated cell counts from reference gene primer amplification. Here immunoSEQ multiplex PCR was the method, and the copy in TCRdb shows in-frame clones only, minus some. That table gives V, J and clone size, and the DNA gave D and trimming. Seen here are around 160,000 clones, over 80% observed once, and the top ten hold about 3.1%. The CDR3 loop spans 17 amino acids. V was trimmed by 5 bases and J by 1 base, leaving 19 bases between them. CDR1 is KGHDR, CDR2 SFDVKD, per germline. The chain employs TRBV24-1 and TRBJ1-1, with D perhaps TRBD1 (5 bases). The source material was peripheral blood. The sequence came from a woman aged 40 to 50 with active or convalescent COVID-19. CDR3 protein: CATSGGGAVRENTEAFF. The DNA for the CDR3 is TGTGCCACCAGTGGAGGTGGGGCAGTCCGAGAGAACACTGAAGCTTTCTTT.